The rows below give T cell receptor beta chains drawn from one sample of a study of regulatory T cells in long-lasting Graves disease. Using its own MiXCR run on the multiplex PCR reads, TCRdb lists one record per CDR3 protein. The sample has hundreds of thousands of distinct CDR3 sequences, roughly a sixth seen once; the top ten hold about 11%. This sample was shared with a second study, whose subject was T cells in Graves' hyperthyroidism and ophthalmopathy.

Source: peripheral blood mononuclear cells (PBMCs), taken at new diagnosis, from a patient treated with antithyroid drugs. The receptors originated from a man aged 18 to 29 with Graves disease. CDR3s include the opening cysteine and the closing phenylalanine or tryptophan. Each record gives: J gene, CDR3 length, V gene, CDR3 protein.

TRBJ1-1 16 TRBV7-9 CASSPKGVTVDAEAFF
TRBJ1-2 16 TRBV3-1 CASSITRDTANYGYTF
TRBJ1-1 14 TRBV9 CASSVQGGMTEAFF
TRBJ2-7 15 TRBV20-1 CSARGSGPQFYEQYF
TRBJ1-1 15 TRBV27 CASRLNRRANTEAFF
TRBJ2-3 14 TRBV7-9 CASSYLVSTDTQYF
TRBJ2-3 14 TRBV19 CASSGRGVTDTQYF
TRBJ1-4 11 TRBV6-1 CASMRAEKLFF
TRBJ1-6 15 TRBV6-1 CASSEQSSMNSPLHF
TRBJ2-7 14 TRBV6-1 CASSWSGRNYEQYF
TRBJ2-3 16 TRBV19 CASSAGTGLNTDTQYF
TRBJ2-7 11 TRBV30 CAWSAEGEQYF
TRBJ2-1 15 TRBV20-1 CSALLPGQGGNEQFF
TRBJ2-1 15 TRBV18 CASSEGIGGNNEQFF
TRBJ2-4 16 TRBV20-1 CSARESLALAKNIQYF
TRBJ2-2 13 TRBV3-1 CASTSFNTGELFF
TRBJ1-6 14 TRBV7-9 CASSLDRDDSPLHF
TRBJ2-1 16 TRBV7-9 CASSLALASVQNEQFF
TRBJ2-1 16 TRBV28 CASSYLPGQRSHEQFF
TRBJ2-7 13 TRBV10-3 CAIRPRDQGEQYF
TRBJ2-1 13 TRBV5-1 CASSDSMADEQFF
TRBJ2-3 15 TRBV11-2 CASSLVGASTDTQYF
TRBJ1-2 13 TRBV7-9 CASSLTRSYGYTF
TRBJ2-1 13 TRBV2 CASSGTSGAEQFF
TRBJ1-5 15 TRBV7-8 CASSLWGGGNQPQHF
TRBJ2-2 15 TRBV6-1 CASSGLAGVSGELFF
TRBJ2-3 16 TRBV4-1 CASSQASRSLTDTQYF
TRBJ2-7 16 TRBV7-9 CASSLESFGGTYEQYF
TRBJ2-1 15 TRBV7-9 CASSYTGLQVDEQFF
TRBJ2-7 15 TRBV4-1 CASSQVSGTTYEQYF
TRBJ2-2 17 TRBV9 CASSVPLEQGNTGELFF
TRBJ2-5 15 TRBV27 CASSFWGDRAETQYF
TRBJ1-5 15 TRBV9 CASSVMGDSNQPQHF
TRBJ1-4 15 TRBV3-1 CASSQALTGEEKLFF
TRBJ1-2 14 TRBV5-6 CASSPGQGTYGYTF
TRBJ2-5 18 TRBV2 CASSESLPLADDQETQYF
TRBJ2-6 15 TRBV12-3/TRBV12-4 CASSLETGVRGVLTF
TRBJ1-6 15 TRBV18 CASSPVVRGNSPLHF
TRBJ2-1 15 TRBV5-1 CASSPGTSGGMEQFF
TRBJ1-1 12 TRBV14 CASSLGQGGAFF
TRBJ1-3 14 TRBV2 CASSEVRSGNTIYF
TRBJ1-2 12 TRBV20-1 CSAAGQNYGYTF
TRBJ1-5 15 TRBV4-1 CASSQGQGADQPQHF
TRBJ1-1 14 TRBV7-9 CASSLAWGGPEAFF
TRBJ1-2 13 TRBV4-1 CASSHSEAGGYTF
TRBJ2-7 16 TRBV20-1 CSARPIGTYMAYEQYF
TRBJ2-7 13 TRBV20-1 CSARGTGGYEQYF
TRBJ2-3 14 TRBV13 CASSLAGGRDTQYF
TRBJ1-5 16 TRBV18 CASSPNPPRGNQPQHF
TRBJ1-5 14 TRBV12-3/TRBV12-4 CASSATGPFEPQHF
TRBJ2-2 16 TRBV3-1 CASSQDPGKNTGELFF
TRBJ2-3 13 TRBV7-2 CASSPSREDTQYF
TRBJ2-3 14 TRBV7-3 CASSLNPETDTQYF
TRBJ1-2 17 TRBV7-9 CASSLMGQGYPNYGYTF
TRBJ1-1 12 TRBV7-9 CASSPSGGQAFF